The 11 T cell receptor beta chains below were found in one sample sequenced in a study of response to subunit inactivated influenza vaccine. Via MiXCR, TCRdb re-called the RT-PCR reads, giving one row per CDR3 protein. The data show hundreds of thousands of distinct CDR3 sequences, around 15% seen once. Specimen: PBMCs from blood, collected less than 15 days before vaccination. The receptors stem from a man aged 45-65 years who received an inactivated influenza vaccine.

V gene TRBV2 combines with J gene TRBJ2-7, with D unresolved. Germline V gene sequence: CDR1 SNHLY, CDR2 FYNNEI. This CDR3 is built from 13 residues. Trimming took off 7 bases at V and 7 bases at J, with 17 bases between the two ends. The CDR3 DNA is TGTGCCAGCACCTGGTTGGTGGGTAAAGAGCAGTACTTC. This encodes CASTWLVGKEQYF.

Ten or more counts support this clonotype. The chain joins TRBV6-4 to TRBJ2-5; D may be TRBD1 (5 bases). This CDR3 is built from 13 residues. V was trimmed by 6 bases and J by 5 bases, leaving 13 bases between them. Per the germline V gene, CDR1 is MRHNA and CDR2 is SNTAGT. The CDR3 here is CASSRQPGETQYF. The CDR3 DNA follows: TGTGCCAGCAGCCGACAGCCTGGGGAGACCCAGTACTTC.

This clonotype was counted at least ten times. This rearrangement joins TRBV6-2 or TRBV6-3 to TRBJ2-7; tentatively, D is TRBD1 (6 bases). The CDR3 extends over 13 amino acids. V gave up 1 base and J gave up 5 bases, with 9 bases separating them. Germline assignment: CDR1 MNHEY and CDR2 SVGEGT. CDR3 coding DNA: TGTGCCAGCAGTTACTATACAGGGAACGAGCAGTACTTC. Translation gives CASSYYTGNEQYF.

This clonotype was found many times. Sequence at one end of the junction differs from germline and may be a read error. In nucleotides, the CDR3 is TGTGCCAGCAGCTTAGGGACAGGGGACGAGCAGTACTTC. Its protein is CASSLGTGDEQYF. V is TRBV5-1 and J is TRBJ2-7; TRBD1 matches 10 bases. The germline V gene has CDR1 SGHRS and CDR2 YFSETQ. CDR3 length: 13 residues.

CDR3: CASRLGLASDTQYF. Written as DNA, the CDR3 is TGTGCCAGCAGGTTGGGACTAGCGTCAGATACGCAGTATTTT. The chain links TRBV7-9 to TRBJ2-3, with 10 positions matching TRBD2. This CDR3 is 14 amino acids long. V lost 6 bases, J lost 4 bases, and 4 bases stayed unmatched. Per the germline V gene, CDR1 is SEHNR and CDR2 is FQNEAQ (reference sequence).

The V and J genes are TRBV7-8 and TRBJ2-3; D remains ambiguous. This CDR3 comprises 15 residues. Germline CDR1 reads SGHVS; CDR2 reads FQNEAQ. Trimming stripped 4 bases from V and 3 bases from J, with 14 bases between. The CDR3 spells CASSSDGGWTDTQYF. CDR3 nucleotide sequence: TGTGCCAGCAGCTCAGACGGTGGTTGGACAGATACGCAGTATTTT.

The chain combines TRBV5-1 with TRBJ2-4; D not certain. CDR3 length equals 16 residues. Germline CDR1 is SGHRS and CDR2 is YFSETQ. V lost 4 bases and J lost 5, with 19 bases in between. CDR3 loop: CASSRTGSMDQNIQYF. CDR3 DNA: TGCGCCAGCAGCAGGACCGGGTCCATGGACCAAAACATTCAGTACTTC.

The genes are TRBV7-2 and TRBJ1-5; D possibly corresponds to TRBD1 (5 bases). The V end was cut by 5 bases, the J end by 6 bases, with 14 bases between. Per germline, CDR1 SGHTA and CDR2 FQGNSA. This CDR3 has 14 amino acids. CDR3 bases: TGTGCCAGCAGCCTTCAGGGTGCCAGTCAGCCCCAGCATTTT. It codes for CASSLQGASQPQHF.

This clonotype has just a few counts. One end of the junction fails to match germline, which may point to a read error. The rearrangement uses TRBV12-3 or TRBV12-4 and TRBJ2-5; no clear D. The length of the CDR3 is 12 residues. This CDR3 reads CASRSHKGQQDF. The DNA for the CDR3 is TGTGCCAGCAGATCACACAAGGGTCAGCAGGACTTC.

This clonotype has a count of ten or more. The V and J genes are TRBV6-5 and TRBJ1-1; D is perhaps TRBD1 (5 bases). This CDR3 comprises 13 residues. The V gene lost 6 bases and the J gene lost 4 bases, with 12 bases spanning the gap. Per germline, CDR1 MNHEY and CDR2 SVGAGI. The CDR3 sequence is CASRTGPRTEAFF. DNA for the CDR3: TGTGCCAGCAGAACGGGGCCTCGCACTGAAGCTTTCTTT.

This clonotype was recorded a few times. The gene calls are TRBV4-1 and TRBJ2-3, with TRBD2 matching over 10 bases. CDR3 length equals 20 residues. Trimming cost V 4 bases and J 3 bases; bases outside gene matches: 19. CDR1 MGHRA and CDR2 YSYEKL come from the germline V gene. The CDR3 spells CASSPLSSGGVNRMTDTQYF. Written as DNA, the CDR3 is TGCGCCAGCAGCCCCTTGTCCAGCGGGGGGGTCAACCGGATGACAGATACGCAGTATTTT.